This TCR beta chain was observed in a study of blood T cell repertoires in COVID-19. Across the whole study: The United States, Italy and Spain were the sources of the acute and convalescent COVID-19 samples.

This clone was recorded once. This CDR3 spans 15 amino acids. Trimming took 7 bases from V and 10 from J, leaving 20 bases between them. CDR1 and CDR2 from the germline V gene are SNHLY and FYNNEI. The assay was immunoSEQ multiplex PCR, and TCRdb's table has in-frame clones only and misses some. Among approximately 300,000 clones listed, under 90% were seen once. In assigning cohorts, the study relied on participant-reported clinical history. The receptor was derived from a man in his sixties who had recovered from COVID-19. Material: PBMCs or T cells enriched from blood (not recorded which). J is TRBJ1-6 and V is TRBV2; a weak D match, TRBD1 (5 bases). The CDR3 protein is CASTELGREGSPLHF. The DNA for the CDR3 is TGTGCCAGCACCGAACTCGGCAGGGAAGGATCACCCCTCCACTTT.